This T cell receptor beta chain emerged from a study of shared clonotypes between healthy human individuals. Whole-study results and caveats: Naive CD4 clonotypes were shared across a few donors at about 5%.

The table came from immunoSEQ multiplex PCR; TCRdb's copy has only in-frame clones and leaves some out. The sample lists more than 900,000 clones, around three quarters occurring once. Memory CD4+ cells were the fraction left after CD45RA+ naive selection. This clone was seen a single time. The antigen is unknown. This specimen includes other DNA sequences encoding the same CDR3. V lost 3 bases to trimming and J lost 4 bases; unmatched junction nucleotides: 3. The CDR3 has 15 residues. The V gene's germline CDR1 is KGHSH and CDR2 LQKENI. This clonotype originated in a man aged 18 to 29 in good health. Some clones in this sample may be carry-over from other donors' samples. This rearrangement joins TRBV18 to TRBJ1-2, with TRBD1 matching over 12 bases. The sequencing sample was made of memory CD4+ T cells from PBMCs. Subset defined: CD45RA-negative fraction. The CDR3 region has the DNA TGTGCCAGCTCACCGGGACAGGGGGCTTCCTATGGCTACACCTTC. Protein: CASSPGQGASYGYTF.